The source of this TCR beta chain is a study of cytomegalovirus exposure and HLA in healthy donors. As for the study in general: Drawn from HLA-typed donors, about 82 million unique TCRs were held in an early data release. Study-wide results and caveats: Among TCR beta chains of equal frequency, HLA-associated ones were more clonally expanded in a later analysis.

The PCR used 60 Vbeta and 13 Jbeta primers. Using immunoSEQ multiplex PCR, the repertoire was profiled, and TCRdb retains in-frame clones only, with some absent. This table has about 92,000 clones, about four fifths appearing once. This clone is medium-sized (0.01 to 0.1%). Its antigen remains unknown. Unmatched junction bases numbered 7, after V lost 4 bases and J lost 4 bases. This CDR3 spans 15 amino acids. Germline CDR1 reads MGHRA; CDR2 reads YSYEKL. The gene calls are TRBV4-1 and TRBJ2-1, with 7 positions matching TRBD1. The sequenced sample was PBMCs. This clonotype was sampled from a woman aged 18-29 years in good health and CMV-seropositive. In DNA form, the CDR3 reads TGCGCCAGCAGCCGAGACAGGGAAGCGTACAATGAGCAGTTCTTC. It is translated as CASSRDREAYNEQFF.